The clone carrying this TCR beta chain was seen more than once but under ten times. Its antigen remains unknown. The entry originates in a study of T cell repertoires in aging, cancer and after chemotherapy. In the study overall: Donor ages fell into six groups from 30 or younger up to 70 or older. Pre- and post-chemotherapy samples were paired from glioblastoma patients treated with temozolomide-based therapy. Study-wide findings and caveats: Rebound thymic output was suggested by rising median generation probability during chemotherapy in each cancer cohort. Age-matched healthy donors had significantly more diverse, less clonal blood TCR repertoires than untreated cancer patients.

Amplification of TCR beta used genomic DNA extracted from peripheral blood. J was trimmed by 3 bases and V by 2 bases; bases with no gene match: 7. There are 18 residues in the CDR3. Germline assignment: CDR1 MNHEY and CDR2 SMNVEV (reference sequence). Rearranged V-D-J TRB sequences were amplified with a mixed TRB-A/B primer pool. TCRdb processed the multiplex PCR reads anew with MiXCR; each CDR3 protein has one entry. The sample carries over 15,000 distinct CDR3 sequences, approximately 40% recorded once. Input material: blood. The chain recombines TRBV27 with TRBJ2-6; the match to TRBD2 covers 10 bases. The clonotype comes from a human donor with a solid tumor. The CDR3 spells CASSLRAGGPRGANVLTF. Written as DNA, the CDR3 is TGTGCCAGCAGTTTACGAGCGGGAGGGCCACGTGGGGCCAACGTCCTGACTTTC.